A single sample is the source of the 13 T cell receptor beta chains below, sequenced in a study of blood T cell repertoires in COVID-19. Sequencing used immunoSEQ multiplex PCR; TCRdb keeps in-frame clones, though not all of them. The sample holds 40,000 or so clones; over 75% are singletons and the top ten take 30% to 45%. Sequenced: peripheral blood. Receptors originate from a man in his forties with active or convalescent COVID-19.

The rearrangement links TRBV7-2 to TRBJ2-5; TRBD2 matches 7 bases. V dropped 2 bases and J dropped 2; count of bases not matched to a gene: 5. This CDR3 spans 15 amino acids. CDR1 and CDR2 from the germline V gene are SGHTA and FQGNSA. The DNA for the CDR3 is TGTGCCAGCAGCTTAACGGGGGGAAGTCAAGAGACCCAGTACTTC. Its translation is CASSLTGGSQETQYF.

The chain links TRBV9 to TRBJ2-7; possible D gene TRBD2, 5 bases. V gave up 4 bases and J gave up 2 bases, with 10 bases separating them. The length of the CDR3 is 13 residues. Germline V gene data show CDR1 as SGDLS and CDR2 as YYNGEE. In DNA, the CDR3 is TGTGCCAGCAGCAGGACTTCAGCCTACGAGCAGTACTTC. This sequence encodes CASSRTSAYEQYF. Full variable domain (missing parts from reference TRBV9 and TRBJ2-7): DSGVTQTPKHLITATGQRVTLRCSPRSGDLSVYWYQQSLDQGLQFLIQYYNGEERAKGNILERFSAQQFPDLHSELNLSSLELGDSALYFCASSRTSAYEQYFGPGTRLTVT.

The rearrangement joins TRBV5-6 to TRBJ2-7; 9 nucleotides align to TRBD1. With 0 bases clipped from V and 2 bases from J, the junction kept 6 bases outside the gene matches. This CDR3 has 16 amino acids. Germline-derived CDR1 and CDR2 are SGHDT and YYEEEE. CDR3 DNA: TGTGCCAGCAGCTTGGTAAGGGACAGGGCCGCCTACGAGCAGTACTTC. Translation gives CASSLVRDRAAYEQYF.

The chain links TRBV9 to TRBJ2-1; the D gene is possibly TRBD1 (6 bases). Germline V CDR1 and CDR2: SGDLS, YYNGEE. Deletions cut 4 bases from V and 10 bases from J, with 15 bases between. The CDR3 is 13 residues long. CDR3 sequence: CASSLETGMEQFF. For the CDR3, the DNA is TGTGCCAGCAGCTTAGAGACAGGCATGGAGCAGTTCTTC.

The gene calls are TRBV9 and TRBJ1-2; the D gene is possibly TRBD1 (5 bases). This CDR3 has 20 amino acids. From germline, CDR1 is SGDLS and CDR2 YYNGEE. Trimming shortened V by 3 bases and J by 1 base, and 28 bases separated the two germline ends. CDR3 bases: TGTGCCAGCAGCGCGCCCTCCGACAGCGTGGGTAAATCGGTTAACTATGGCTACACCTTC. Translation gives CASSAPSDSVGKSVNYGYTF.

The rearrangement uses TRBV4-2 and TRBJ2-2; D perhaps matches TRBD2 (6 bases). Germline V gives CDR1 LGHNA, CDR2 YNFKEQ. V dropped 1 base and J dropped 4 bases, with 13 bases sitting between them. The CDR3 has 16 residues. DNA of the CDR3: TGTGCCAGCAGCCAAGCTAGCGTCCGATCCACCGGGGAGCTGTTTTTT. Translating gives CASSQASVRSTGELFF.

This chain connects TRBV5-1 to TRBJ2-2; 9 nucleotides align to TRBD1. The V and J ends lost 4 bases and 5 bases, in that order; junction bases with no gene match: 6. The CDR3 is 15 amino acids. Germline V gives CDR1 SGHRS, CDR2 YFSETQ. The CDR3 bases are TGCGCCAGCAGCAACCGACAGGGGGAGACCGGGGAGCTGTTTTTT. Protein sequence: CASSNRQGETGELFF.

This clone was counted once. This chain connects TRBV27 to TRBJ2-6; no definite D call. Germline V gene data show CDR1 as MNHEY and CDR2 as SMNVEV (reference sequence). V was pared by 6 bases and J by 2 bases, with 20 bases between. The CDR3 is 18 residues long. The CDR3 DNA reads as TGTGCCAGCAGCATTATCCCCCGGAGCCCAACTGGGGCCAACGTCCTGACTTTC. It codes for CASSIIPRSPTGANVLTF.

V and J are TRBV9 and TRBJ2-2; the D gene is possibly TRBD1 (5 bases). This CDR3 has 15 residues. The V gene lost 0 bases and the J gene lost 3 bases, with 9 bases spanning the gap. Germline CDR1 is SGDLS and CDR2 is YYNGEE. The CDR3 DNA sequence: TGTGCCAGCAGCGTAGTGGGGCAGTACACCGGGGAGCTGTTTTTT. It translates to CASSVVGQYTGELFF. The full variable domain, completed using reference TRBV9 and TRBJ2-2, is DSGVTQTPKHLITATGQRVTLRCSPRSGDLSVYWYQQSLDQGLQFLIQYYNGEERAKGNILERFSAQQFPDLHSELNLSSLELGDSALYFCASSVVGQYTGELFFGEGSRLTVL.

The chain recombines TRBV29-1 with TRBJ2-2, with unresolved D. V gave up 5 bases and J gave up 6 bases, with 7 bases separating them. This CDR3 comprises 11 residues. Germline loops: CDR1 SQVTM, CDR2 ANQGSEA. The CDR3 reads CSVKISGELFF. The DNA for the CDR3 is TGCAGCGTTAAAATCTCCGGGGAGCTGTTTTTT.

V is TRBV23-1 and J is TRBJ1-2; 7 nucleotides agree with TRBD1. TRBV23-1 has ORF status, its function being uncertain. J was trimmed by 3 bases and V by 11 bases; bases with no gene match: 18. This CDR3 has 16 residues. The CDR3 DNA reads as TGCGCCGGTGAAGCCCCGCCAACAGGGGAGGACTATGGCTACACCTTC. Translation: CAGEAPPTGEDYGYTF.

The chain combines TRBV30 with TRBJ1-2; D possibly corresponds to TRBD1 (6 bases). Trimming stripped 5 bases from V and 4 bases from J, with 23 bases between. This CDR3 has 16 amino acids. Germline V gives CDR1 GTSNPN, CDR2 SVGIG (reference sequence). CDR3 DNA sequence: TGTGCCTGGGGCGGACAGTCCTCAAGGCTATCCTATGGCTACACCTTC. Its translation: CAWGGQSSRLSYGYTF.

This chain links TRBV6-5 with TRBJ1-1, with 7 bases aligning to TRBD1. Germline CDR1 reads MNHEY; CDR2 reads SVGAGI. V gave up 0 bases and J gave up 6 bases; unmatched junction bases: 7. The CDR3 contains 15 residues. In DNA form, the CDR3 reads TGTGCCAGCAGTTACTCGACAGGGACCATGTCTGAAGCTTTCTTT. As protein: CASSYSTGTMSEAFF.